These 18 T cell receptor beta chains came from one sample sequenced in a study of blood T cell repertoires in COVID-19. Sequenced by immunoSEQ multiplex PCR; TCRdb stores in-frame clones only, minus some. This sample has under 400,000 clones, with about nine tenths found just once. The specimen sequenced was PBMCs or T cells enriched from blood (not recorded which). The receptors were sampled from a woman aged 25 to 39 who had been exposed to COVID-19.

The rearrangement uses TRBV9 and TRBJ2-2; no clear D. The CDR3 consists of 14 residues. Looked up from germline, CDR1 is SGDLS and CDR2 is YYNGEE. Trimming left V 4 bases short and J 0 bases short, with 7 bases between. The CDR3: CASSPNTNTGELFF. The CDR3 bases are TGTGCCAGCAGCCCAAACACGAACACCGGGGAGCTGTTTTTT.

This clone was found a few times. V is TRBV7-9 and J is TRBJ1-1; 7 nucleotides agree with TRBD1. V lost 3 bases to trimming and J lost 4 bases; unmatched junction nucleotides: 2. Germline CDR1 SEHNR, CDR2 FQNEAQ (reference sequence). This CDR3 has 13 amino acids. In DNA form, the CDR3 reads TGTGCCAGCAGCTTGACAGGGAGCACTGAAGCTTTCTTT. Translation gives CASSLTGSTEAFF.

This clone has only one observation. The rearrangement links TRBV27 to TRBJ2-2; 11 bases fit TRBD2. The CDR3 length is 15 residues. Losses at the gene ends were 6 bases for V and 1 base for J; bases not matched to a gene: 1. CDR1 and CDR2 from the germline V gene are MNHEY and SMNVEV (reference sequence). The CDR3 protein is CASRGTSGNTGELFF. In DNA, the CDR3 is TGTGCCAGCAGGGGGACTAGCGGGAACACCGGGGAGCTGTTTTTT.

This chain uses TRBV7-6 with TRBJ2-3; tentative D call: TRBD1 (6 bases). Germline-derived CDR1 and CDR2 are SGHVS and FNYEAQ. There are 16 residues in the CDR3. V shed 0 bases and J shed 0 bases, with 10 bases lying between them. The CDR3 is CASSLAGRGSTDTQYF. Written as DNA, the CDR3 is TGTGCCAGCAGCTTAGCGGGAAGGGGGAGCACAGATACGCAGTATTTT.

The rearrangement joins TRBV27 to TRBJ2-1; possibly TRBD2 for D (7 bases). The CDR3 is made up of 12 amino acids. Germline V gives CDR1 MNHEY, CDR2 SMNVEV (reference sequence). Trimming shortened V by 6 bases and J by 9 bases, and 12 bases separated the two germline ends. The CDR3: CASRSGGLEQFF. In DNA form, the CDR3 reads TGTGCCAGCAGGTCCGGGGGGCTTGAGCAGTTCTTC.

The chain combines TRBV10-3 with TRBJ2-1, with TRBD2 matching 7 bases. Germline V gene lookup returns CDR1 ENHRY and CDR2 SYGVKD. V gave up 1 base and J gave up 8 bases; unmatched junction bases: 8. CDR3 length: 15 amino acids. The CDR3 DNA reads TGTGCCATCAGTGAGTGGTCTAGCGGAGGGGATGAGCAGTTCTTC. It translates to CAISEWSSGGDEQFF.

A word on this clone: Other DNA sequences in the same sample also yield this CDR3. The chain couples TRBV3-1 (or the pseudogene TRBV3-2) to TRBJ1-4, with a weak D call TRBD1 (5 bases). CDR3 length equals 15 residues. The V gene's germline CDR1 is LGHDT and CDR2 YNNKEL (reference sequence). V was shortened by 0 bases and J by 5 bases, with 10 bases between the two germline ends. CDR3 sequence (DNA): TGTGCCAGCAGCCAAGAGGGGCCCCAGAATGAAAAACTGTTTTTT. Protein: CASSQEGPQNEKLFF.

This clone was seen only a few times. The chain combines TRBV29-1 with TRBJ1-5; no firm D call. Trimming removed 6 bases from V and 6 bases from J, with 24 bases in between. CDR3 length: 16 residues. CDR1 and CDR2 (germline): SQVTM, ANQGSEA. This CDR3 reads CSVKGEGGADGQPQHF. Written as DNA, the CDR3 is TGCAGCGTCAAAGGCGAGGGTGGAGCTGATGGTCAGCCCCAGCATTTT.

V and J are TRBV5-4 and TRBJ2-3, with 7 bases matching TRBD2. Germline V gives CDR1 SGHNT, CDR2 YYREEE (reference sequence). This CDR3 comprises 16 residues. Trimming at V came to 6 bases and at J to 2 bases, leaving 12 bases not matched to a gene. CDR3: CASKRGGSSSTDTQYF. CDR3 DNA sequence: TGTGCCAGCAAGCGTGGCGGGAGCTCTTCCACAGATACGCAGTATTTT.

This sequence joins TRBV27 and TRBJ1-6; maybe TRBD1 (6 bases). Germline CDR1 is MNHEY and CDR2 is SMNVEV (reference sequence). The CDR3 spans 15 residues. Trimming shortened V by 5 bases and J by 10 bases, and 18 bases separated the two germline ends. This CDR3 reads CASSAVRGARSPLHF. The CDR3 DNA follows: TGTGCCAGCAGTGCCGTCAGGGGAGCTAGGTCACCCCTCCACTTT.

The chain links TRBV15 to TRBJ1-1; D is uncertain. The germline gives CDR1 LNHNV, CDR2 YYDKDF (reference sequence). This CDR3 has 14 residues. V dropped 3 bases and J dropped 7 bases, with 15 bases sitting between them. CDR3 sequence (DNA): TGTGCCACCAGCAGTCCCAGTGAACTAATTGAAGCTTTCTTT. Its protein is CATSSPSELIEAFF.

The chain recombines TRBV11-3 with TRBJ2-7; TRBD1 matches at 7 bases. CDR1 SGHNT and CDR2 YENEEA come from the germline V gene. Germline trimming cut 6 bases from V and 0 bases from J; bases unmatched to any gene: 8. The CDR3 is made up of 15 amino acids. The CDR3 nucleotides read TGTGCCAGCAGTCTCATCCGGGACAGCTCCTACGAGCAGTACTTC. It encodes CASSLIRDSSYEQYF.

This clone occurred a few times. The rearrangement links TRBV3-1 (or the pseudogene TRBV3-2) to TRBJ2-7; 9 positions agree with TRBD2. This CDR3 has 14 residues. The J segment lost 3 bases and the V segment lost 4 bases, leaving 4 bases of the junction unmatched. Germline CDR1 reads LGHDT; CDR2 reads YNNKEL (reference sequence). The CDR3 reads CASSPAGGIYEQYF. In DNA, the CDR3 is TGTGCCAGCAGCCCAGCGGGAGGCATCTACGAGCAGTACTTC.

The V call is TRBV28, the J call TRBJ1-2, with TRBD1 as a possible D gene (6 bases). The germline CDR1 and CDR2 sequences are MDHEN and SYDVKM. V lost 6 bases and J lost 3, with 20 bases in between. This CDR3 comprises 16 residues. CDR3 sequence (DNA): TGTGCCAGCAGCAGGTTCGGGGGGCGCTGTGACTATGGCTACACCTTC. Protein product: CASSRFGGRCDYGYTF.

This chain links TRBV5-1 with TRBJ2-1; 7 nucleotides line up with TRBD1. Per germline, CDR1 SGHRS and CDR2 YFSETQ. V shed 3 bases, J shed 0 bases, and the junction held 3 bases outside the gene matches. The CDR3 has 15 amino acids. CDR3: CASSSRDSSYNEQFF. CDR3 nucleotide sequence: TGCGCCAGCAGCTCCCGGGACAGCTCCTACAATGAGCAGTTCTTC.

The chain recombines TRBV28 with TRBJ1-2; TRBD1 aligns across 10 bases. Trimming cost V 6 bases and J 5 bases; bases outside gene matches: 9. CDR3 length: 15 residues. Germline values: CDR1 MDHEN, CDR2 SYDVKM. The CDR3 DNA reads TGTGCCAGCAGCACGACAGGGGGCAGTGGGTATGGCTACACCTTC. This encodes CASSTTGGSGYGYTF.

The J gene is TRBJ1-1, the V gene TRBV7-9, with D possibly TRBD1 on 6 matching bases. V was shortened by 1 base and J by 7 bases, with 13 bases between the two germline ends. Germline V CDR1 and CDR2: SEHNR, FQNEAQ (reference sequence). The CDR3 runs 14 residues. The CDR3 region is CASSLVTGLVEAFF. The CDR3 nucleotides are TGTGCCAGCAGCTTAGTCACAGGGTTGGTTGAAGCTTTCTTT.

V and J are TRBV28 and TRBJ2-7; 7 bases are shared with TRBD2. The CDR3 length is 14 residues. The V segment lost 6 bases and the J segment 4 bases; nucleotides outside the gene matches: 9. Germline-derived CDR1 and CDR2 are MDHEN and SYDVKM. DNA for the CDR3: TGTGCCAGCAGAAAAGCGGGAACCGCTTACGAGCAGTACTTC. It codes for CASRKAGTAYEQYF.